This TCR beta chain was obtained from a study of blood T cells in healthy people across ages. The total RNA that was extracted per sample amounted to at least 5 micrograms. The use of a sample-barcoded 5' primer and a J-beta primer mix characterized a second PCR of 7 to 11 cycles. TCRdb re-called the 5' RACE reads with MiXCR, one entry per CDR3 protein. Of some 1.6 million distinct CDR3 sequences in the sample, roughly 30% were seen once. The CDR3 contains 20 residues. Germline CDR1 MNHEY, CDR2 SVGAGI. The study, taken as a whole, reports: A strong correlation was seen between TCR beta diversity and naive T cell percentage.

In regard to this clonotype: Its antigen is undetermined. Sequence at one end of the junction differs from germline and may be a read error.

This chain links TRBV6-5 with TRBJ2-1, with 10 bases aligning to TRBD2. The TCR was taken from a woman in her thirties in good health. The sample taken for sequencing was blood. The CDR3 protein is CTSSYSPLAGASPGYNEQFF. Written as DNA, the CDR3 is TGTACCAGCAGTTACTCACCTCTAGCGGGAGCGTCACCCGGCTACAATGAGCAGTTCTTC.